These 31 T cell receptor beta chains originate from one sample sequenced in a study of blood T cells in healthy people across ages. Through a sample-barcoded 5' primer and a J-beta primer mix, a second PCR was run for roughly 6 to 11 cycles. Each CDR3 protein is one row after TCRdb ran MiXCR on the 5' RACE reads. This sample has about 690,000 distinct CDR3 sequences, with less than 45% found just once. Sequencing was performed on blood. These receptors all stem from a man at least 80 years old in good health.

J is TRBJ2-7 and V is TRBV13; D is unresolved. In germline, CDR1 is PRHDT, CDR2 FYEKMQ (reference sequence). The V gene lost 5 bases and the J gene lost 2 bases, with 16 bases spanning the gap. This CDR3 comprises 15 residues. CDR3: CASSLNRARAYEQYF. CDR3 DNA: TGTGCCAGCAGCCTCAACCGGGCCCGGGCCTACGAGCAGTACTTC.

V usage is TRBV27 and J usage is TRBJ2-5; TRBD1 agrees at 7 bases. From germline, CDR1 is MNHEY and CDR2 SMNVEV (reference sequence). CDR3 size: 16 residues. Trimming at V came to 4 bases and at J to 5 bases, leaving 13 bases not matched to a gene. The DNA of the CDR3 is TGTGCCAGCAGTTCGGCGCCGACAGGGAACCTGGAGACCCAGTACTTC. It specifies CASSSAPTGNLETQYF.

The CDR3 nucleotides read TGTGCCAGCAGCGGCCGGGGGGGACAGGGAGGAGAGACCCAGTACTTC. Its protein product is CASSGRGGQGGETQYF. This rearrangement joins TRBV4-2 to TRBJ2-5; D perhaps matches TRBD1 (9 bases). CDR1 is LGHNA, CDR2 YNFKEQ, per germline. CDR3 length equals 16 residues. With 5 bases removed from V and 4 bases from J, the gap between germline ends came to 20 bases.

This rearrangement joins TRBV20-1 to TRBJ2-1; the D gene could be TRBD1 or TRBD2 (6 bases each). The V gene lost 2 bases and the J gene lost 8 bases, with 19 bases spanning the gap. The CDR3 contains 15 residues. Germline values: CDR1 DFQATT, CDR2 SNEGSKA (reference sequence). For the CDR3, the DNA is TGCAGTGCTAGATCCCGGGGGCCCATTTCGGATGAGCAGTTCTTC. Protein product: CSARSRGPISDEQFF.

The chain links TRBV20-1 to TRBJ2-5, with TRBD2 as a possible D gene (6 bases). Trimming took off 0 bases at V and 6 bases at J, with 29 bases between the two ends. This CDR3 spans 19 amino acids. Germline CDR1 reads DFQATT; CDR2 reads SNEGSKA (reference sequence). The CDR3: CSARENGWIRAGLEKTQYF. In nucleotides, the CDR3 is TGCAGTGCTAGAGAAAACGGCTGGATCAGGGCGGGATTGGAAAAGACCCAGTACTTC.

The chain joins TRBV5-8 to TRBJ2-5; TRBD2 might be the D (6 bases). Germline CDR1 and CDR2: SGHTS and YDEGEE. The ends were cut back, 5 bases at V and 11 bases at J, with 22 bases in the middle. The CDR3 has 14 amino acids. CDR3 DNA: TGTGCCAGCAGGGCTCGGGACTCCTACAATGAGCAGTACTTC. It specifies CASRARDSYNEQYF.

The chain joins TRBV7-2 to TRBJ2-2; 9 nucleotides match TRBD2. V lost 6 bases and J lost 7; bases outside the gene matches: 15. The CDR3 covers 17 residues. Germline values: CDR1 SGHTA, CDR2 FQGNSA. The chain's CDR3 is CASSPIGGRGVGGELFF. The DNA for the CDR3 is TGTGCCAGCAGTCCCATAGGCGGGAGGGGTGTTGGCGGGGAGCTGTTTTTT.

V usage is TRBV5-6 and J usage is TRBJ1-3, with 7 bases matching TRBD1. Germline loops: CDR1 SGHDT, CDR2 YYEEEE. J was trimmed by 4 bases and V by 3 bases; bases with no gene match: 7. The length of the CDR3 is 15 residues. The CDR3 loop reads CASSSEQGVGNTIYF. The DNA of the CDR3 is TGTGCCAGCAGCTCCGAGCAGGGGGTCGGAAACACCATATATTTT. Full variable domain (outside the CDR3, taken from reference TRBV5-6 and TRBJ1-3): DAGVTQSPTHLIKTRGQQVTLRCSPKSGHDTVSWYQQALGQGPQFIFQYYEEEERQRGNFPDRFSGHQFPNYSSELNVNALLLGDSALYLCASSSEQGVGNTIYFGEGSWLTVV.

This chain joins TRBV6-1 and TRBJ1-2; perhaps TRBD1 as D (5 bases). The germline V gene encodes CDR1 MNHNS and CDR2 SASEGT. With 5 bases removed from V and 1 base from J, the gap between germline ends came to 11 bases. The length of the CDR3 is 14 residues. The CDR3 DNA follows: TGTGCCAGCAGTAGTCGGACACGTAACTATGGCTACACCTTC. Translated: CASSSRTRNYGYTF.

This sequence joins TRBV24-1 and TRBJ2-2, with 7 bases matching TRBD1. J lost 7 bases, V lost 5 bases, and 6 bases had no gene match. CDR3 length: 14 residues. Germline lookup yields CDR1 KGHDR and CDR2 SFDVKD. The CDR3 loop is CATSAQGVYGELFF. As DNA, the CDR3 is TGTGCCACCAGTGCCCAGGGGGTCTACGGGGAGCTGTTTTTT.

The gene calls are TRBV24-1 and TRBJ2-7; D is tentatively TRBD1 or TRBD2 (5 bases each). The V and J ends lost 4 bases and 1 base respectively, with 13 bases between them. The CDR3 is 15 residues long. CDR1 and CDR2 (germline): KGHDR, SFDVKD. The CDR3 reads CATSEGRDGSYEQYF. The CDR3 nucleotides are TGTGCCACCAGTGAGGGACGGGACGGATCCTACGAGCAGTACTTC.

The V call is TRBV15, the J call TRBJ2-1, with D possibly matching TRBD2 (5 bases). CDR1 and CDR2 from the germline V gene are LNHNV and YYDKDF (reference sequence). This CDR3 comprises 14 residues. V was pared by 4 bases and J by 0 bases, with 7 bases between. The CDR3 DNA reads TGTGCCACCAGCAAAGGAGGCTCCTACAATGAGCAGTTCTTC. This codes for CATSKGGSYNEQFF.

The sample holds many counts of this clonotype. The gene calls are TRBV6-2 or TRBV6-3 and TRBJ2-6; D perhaps matches TRBD1 (6 bases). Germline CDR1 and CDR2: MNHEY and SVGEGT. The CDR3 runs to 16 residues. V lost 5 bases and J 1 base, leaving 12 bases between the germline ends. This CDR3 is CASSTGSPSGANVLTF. CDR3 bases: TGTGCCAGCAGTACAGGGTCCCCTTCTGGGGCCAACGTCCTGACTTTC.

The chain uses TRBV20-1 and TRBJ2-7; 13 nucleotides line up with TRBD2. The V and J ends lost 1 base and 2 bases, in that order; junction bases with no gene match: 14. This CDR3 region has 19 residues. Germline V gene data show CDR1 as DFQATT and CDR2 as SNEGSKA (reference sequence). This chain's CDR3 is CSARVRLAGGYSLTYEQYF. The CDR3 DNA is TGCAGTGCTAGAGTTAGACTAGCGGGGGGATATTCACTTACCTACGAGCAGTACTTC.

This clonotype turned up a few times. The chain combines TRBV7-2 with TRBJ2-2; D ambiguous. The V end lost 2 bases, the J end lost 4 bases, and 11 bases lay between the germline ends. This CDR3 region has 15 residues. Looked up from germline, CDR1 is SGHTA and CDR2 is FQGNSA. The CDR3 sequence is CASSLSIPSTGELFF. In DNA, the CDR3 is TGTGCCAGCAGCTTAAGTATCCCAAGCACCGGGGAGCTGTTTTTT.

The sample holds a few counts of this clonotype. The chain employs TRBV20-1 and TRBJ2-1; possible D gene TRBD1, 6 bases. The germline gives CDR1 DFQATT, CDR2 SNEGSKA (reference sequence). Trimming cost V 3 bases and J 3 bases, with 15 bases left between them. This CDR3 spans 15 amino acids. The CDR3 sequence is CSARDQGYHYNEQFF. The DNA of the CDR3 is TGCAGTGCTAGGGACCAGGGGTACCACTACAATGAGCAGTTCTTC.

The V call is TRBV12-3 or TRBV12-4, the J call TRBJ1-6; possibly TRBD1 for D (5 bases). This CDR3 spans 14 amino acids. V was cut by 2 bases and J by 10 bases, with 12 bases left in between. The CDR3 is CASSLQQGGSPLHF. As DNA, the CDR3 is TGTGCCAGCAGTTTACAGCAGGGTGGCTCACCCCTCCACTTT.

The gene calls are TRBV3-1 and TRBJ1-2, with 9 bases lining up with TRBD1. The CDR3 consists of 18 residues. The trim removed 0 bases at V and 4 bases at J, leaving 12 bases unmatched. Germline V CDR1 and CDR2: LGHDT, YNNKEL (reference sequence). In DNA form, the CDR3 reads TGTGCCAGCAGCCAAGATCGGGGACAGGGCAGGTCATTCTATGGCTACACCTTC. This encodes CASSQDRGQGRSFYGYTF.

CDR3 in amino acids: CSVRAKGVEQFF. CDR3 nucleotides: TGCAGCGTGCGAGCAAAAGGGGTTGAGCAGTTCTTC. The rearrangement links TRBV29-1 to TRBJ2-1; D may be TRBD1 (5 bases). V lost 6 bases and J 9 bases, leaving 15 bases between the germline ends. Germline CDR1 SQVTM, CDR2 ANQGSEA. The CDR3 is 12 amino acids.

The chain employs TRBV4-2 and TRBJ2-1; D is possibly TRBD2 (5 bases). CDR3 length: 15 amino acids. Per the germline V gene, CDR1 is LGHNA and CDR2 is YNFKEQ. V shed 0 bases and J shed 9 bases, with 15 bases lying between them. CDR3 region: CASSQDPGSNSEQFF. The CDR3 coding sequence is TGTGCCAGCAGCCAAGATCCGGGATCGAACAGTGAGCAGTTCTTC.

V gene TRBV9 combines with J gene TRBJ2-1; D is unresolved. TRBJ2-7 matches the DNA end more closely, so the J call is doubtful. Germline V gene lookup returns CDR1 SGDLS and CDR2 YYNGEE. The CDR3 is 15 amino acids. CDR3 residues: CASSVVLGSYNEQYF. CDR3 bases: TGTGCCAGCAGCGTAGTGCTCGGGTCCTACAATGAGCAGTACTTC.

The rearrangement links TRBV12-3 or TRBV12-4 to TRBJ2-7; TRBD2 matches 12 bases. V dropped 4 bases and J dropped 1; count of bases not matched to a gene: 2. The CDR3 runs to 15 residues. CDR3 protein: CASSWGLAGSYEQYF. CDR3 nucleotide sequence: TGTGCCAGCAGTTGGGGACTAGCGGGTTCCTACGAGCAGTACTTC.

In the case of this clonotype: At one boundary the junction diverges from the germline segment, which might be a read error. V is TRBV20-1 and J is TRBJ2-7; 9 bases line up with TRBD1. The CDR3 is made up of 16 amino acids. Germline CDR1 DFQATT, CDR2 SNEGSKA (reference sequence). In DNA form, the CDR3 reads TGCAGTGCTAGACGGAGGGGGGACAGGGCCTCCTGCGAGCAGTACTTC. As protein: CSARRRGDRASCEQYF.

The chain has TRBV4-2 and TRBJ2-7; 12 bases are a match to TRBD2. The V segment lost 2 bases and the J segment 2 bases; nucleotides outside the gene matches: 1. The germline V gene encodes CDR1 LGHNA and CDR2 YNFKEQ. The CDR3 consists of 15 residues. The CDR3 region has the DNA TGTGCCAGCAGCCAACCTAGCGGGGGGGCCTACGAGCAGTACTTC. This codes for CASSQPSGGAYEQYF.

This clonotype has more than one count but fewer than ten. This chain connects TRBV15 to TRBJ2-1, with a tentative D call TRBD1 (5 bases). Germline CDR1 is LNHNV and CDR2 is YYDKDF (reference sequence). The CDR3 length is 14 residues. V was pared by 2 bases and J by 5 bases, with 10 bases between. The CDR3 nucleotides read TGTGCCACCAGCAGATCTAGGGGAAACAATGAGCAGTTCTTC. Its protein product is CATSRSRGNNEQFF.

This clonotype turned up a few times. The V call is TRBV5-1, the J call TRBJ1-1; D possibly corresponds to TRBD1 (5 bases). Trimming removed 5 bases at V and 2 bases at J, with 10 bases between. The CDR3 consists of 13 residues. CDR1 is SGHRS and CDR2 is YFSETQ in the germline V gene. The CDR3 DNA follows: TGCGCCAGCAGGGAGGGACCCAACACTGAAGCTTTCTTT. This encodes CASREGPNTEAFF.

V and J are TRBV20-1 and TRBJ2-4; 7 nucleotides match TRBD1. The J call is doubtful: the DNA matches TRBJ2-5 better. This CDR3 region has 15 residues. Germline-derived CDR1 and CDR2 are DFQATT and SNEGSKA (reference sequence). CDR3 in DNA: TGCAGTGCTAGAGATCGGGCGACAGGGCAGGAGACCCAGTACTTC. Protein: CSARDRATGQETQYF.

This sequence joins TRBV14 and TRBJ2-2, with TRBD1 as a possible D gene (5 bases). The CDR3 runs to 15 residues. Looked up from germline, CDR1 is SGHDN and CDR2 is FVKESK. The ends were cut back, 4 bases at V and 1 base at J, with 10 bases in the middle. The CDR3 is CASSPGFGNTGELFF. In nucleotides, the CDR3 is TGTGCCAGCAGCCCAGGGTTCGGGAACACCGGGGAGCTGTTTTTT.

The rearrangement uses TRBV20-1 and TRBJ2-7; D might be TRBD1 (5 bases). CDR3 size: 15 residues. V gave up 4 bases and J gave up 4 bases, with 20 bases separating them. In germline, CDR1 is DFQATT, CDR2 SNEGSKA (reference sequence). The CDR3 DNA reads TGCAGTGCTAAGGGGTATGCTCAACGGGCGTACGAGCAGTACTTC. As protein: CSAKGYAQRAYEQYF.

The CDR3 nucleotides read TGTGCCAGCAGTTTATTACCCGGGACAGGGGACAGCTATGGCTACACCTTC. Amino acid sequence: CASSLLPGTGDSYGYTF. V usage is TRBV2 and J usage is TRBJ1-2, with 10 bases that match TRBD1. The germline CDR1 and CDR2 sequences are SNHLY and FYNNEI. The CDR3 totals 17 residues. Unmatched junction bases numbered 13, after V lost 5 bases and J lost 4 bases.

This clonotype was counted only a few times. V usage is TRBV3-1 and J usage is TRBJ2-1; TRBD1 matches 8 bases. Germline loops: CDR1 LGHDT, CDR2 YNNKEL (reference sequence). V trimming: 6 bases; J trimming: 4 bases; junction bases outside the gene matches: 5. The CDR3 runs 14 residues. The CDR3 nucleotides are TGTGCCAGCAGAGGACAGGGTCCTTACAATGAGCAGTTCTTC. This translates into CASRGQGPYNEQFF.